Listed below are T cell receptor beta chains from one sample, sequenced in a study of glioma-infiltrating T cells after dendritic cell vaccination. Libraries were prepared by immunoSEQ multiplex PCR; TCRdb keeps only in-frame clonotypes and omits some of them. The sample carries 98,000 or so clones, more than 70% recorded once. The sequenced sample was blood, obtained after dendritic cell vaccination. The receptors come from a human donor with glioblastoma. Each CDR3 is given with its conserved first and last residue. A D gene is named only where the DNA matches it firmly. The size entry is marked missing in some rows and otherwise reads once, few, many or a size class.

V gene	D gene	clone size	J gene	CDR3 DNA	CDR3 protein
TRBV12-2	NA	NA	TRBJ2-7	TGTGCAAGTCGCTTAGTGGACAGGGGGCACGAGCAGTACTTC	CASRLVDRGHEQYF
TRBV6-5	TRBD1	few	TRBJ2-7	TGTGCCAGCAGTTACGTTGGGACAGACACGCAAGTATACTTC	CASSYVGTDTQVYF
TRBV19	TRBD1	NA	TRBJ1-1	TGTGCCAGTAGTATAAAAGGGGGCCCGAGGGGAGCTTTCTTT	CASSIKGGPRGAFF
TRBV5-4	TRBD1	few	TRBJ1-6	TGTGCCAGCAGCGGCGGGACAGCCCCTGGGAATAATTCACCCCTCCACTTT	CASSGGTAPGNNSPLHF
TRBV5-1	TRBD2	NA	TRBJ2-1	TGCGCCAGCAGCTTAGGACTAGCGCCCACGGGCTATGAGCAGTTCTTC	CASSLGLAPTGYEQFF
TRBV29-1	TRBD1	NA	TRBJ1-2	TGCAGCGTTGGTGGGACAGAGAACTATGGCTACACCTTC	CSVGGTENYGYTF
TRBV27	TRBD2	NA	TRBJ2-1	TGTGCCAGCAGTTGGTCTAGCGGGACTAGCAATGAGCAGTTCTTC	CASSWSSGTSNEQFF
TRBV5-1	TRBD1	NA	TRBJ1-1	TGCGCCAGCAGCTTGGGAGGGACAGGGGGCTCTGAAGCTTTCTTT	CASSLGGTGGSEAFF
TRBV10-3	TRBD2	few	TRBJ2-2	TGTGCCATCAGTGACCCCAGACTAGCGGGGGATACCGGGGAGCTGTTTTTT	CAISDPRLAGDTGELFF
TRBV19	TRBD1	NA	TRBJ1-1	TGTGCCAGTAGTCCTGACAGGGGGAACACTGAAGCTTTCTTT	CASSPDRGNTEAFF
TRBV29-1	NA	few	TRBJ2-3	TGCGGCGTTGGGCCCTCCGCAGATACGCAGTATTTT	CGVGPSADTQYF
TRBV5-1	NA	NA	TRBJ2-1	TGCGCCAGCAGCTTGGAAGGGGGTTCGGGGAATGAGCAGTTCTTC	CASSLEGGSGNEQFF
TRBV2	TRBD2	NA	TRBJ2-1	TGTGCCAGCAGGAAGGTTGGGACTAGCCACAATGAGCAGTTCTTC	CASRKVGTSHNEQFF
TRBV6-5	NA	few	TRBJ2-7	TGTGCCAGCAGTTACGGGGGCGGGGGATACGAGCAGTACTTC	CASSYGGGGYEQYF
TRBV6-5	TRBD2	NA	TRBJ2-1	TGTGCCAGCAGTCCCGGACTAGCCCCCTACAATGAGCAGTTCTTC	CASSPGLAPYNEQFF
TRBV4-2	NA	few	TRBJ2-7	TGTGCCAGCAGCCAAGAAATCCGAGCGGATACCTACGAGCAGTACTTC	CASSQEIRADTYEQYF
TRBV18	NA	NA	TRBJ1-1	TGTGCCAGCTCACCGTCAACCAGGGTGAACACTGAAGCTTTCTTT	CASSPSTRVNTEAFF
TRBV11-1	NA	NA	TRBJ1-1	TGTGCCAGCAGCTTACAGGTACGAGACACTGAAGCTTTCTTT	CASSLQVRDTEAFF
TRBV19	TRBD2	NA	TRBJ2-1	TGTGCCAGTAGTCCATCTCTAGCGGGGGGATACAATGAGCAGTTCTTC	CASSPSLAGGYNEQFF
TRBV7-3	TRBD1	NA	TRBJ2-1	TGTGCCAGCAGCTTAACCCTGACAGGGGGCGCACCGCCCAATGAGCAGTTCTTC	CASSLTLTGGAPPNEQFF
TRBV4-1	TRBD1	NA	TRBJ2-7	TGCGCCAGCAGCCAAGAAAGGGACAGGGGCCACGAGCAGTACTTC	CASSQERDRGHEQYF
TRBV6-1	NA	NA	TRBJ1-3	TGTGCCGCCCGGACACCACGCTCTGGAAACACCATATATTTT	CAARTPRSGNTIYF
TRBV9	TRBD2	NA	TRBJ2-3	TGTGCCAGCCAAGCGGGGGGTGGAGATACGCAGTATTTT	CASQAGGGDTQYF
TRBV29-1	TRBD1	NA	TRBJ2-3	TGCAGCACGGACAGGGTTGGCACAGATACGCAGTATTTT	CSTDRVGTDTQYF
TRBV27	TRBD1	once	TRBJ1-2	TGTGCCAGCCGGCATCCAGGGGGCGCAAATGGCTACACCTTC	CASRHPGGANGYTF
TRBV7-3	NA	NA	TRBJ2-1	TGTGCCAGCAGCTCGCTACCGCGGGACTGGATAAAAAATGAGCAGTTCTTC	CASSSLPRDWIKNEQFF
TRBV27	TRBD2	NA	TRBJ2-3	TGTGCCAGCAGTTTTTATATGGCGGCGGGGGGCACAGATACGCAGTATTTT	CASSFYMAAGGTDTQYF
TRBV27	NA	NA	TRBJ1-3	TGTGCCAGCAGTTTTAGCTCTGGAAACACCATATATTTT	CASSFSSGNTIYF
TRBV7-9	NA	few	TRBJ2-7	TGTGCCAGCAGCTTAGAGGGGACTGGCGTCTACGAGCAGTACTTC	CASSLEGTGVYEQYF
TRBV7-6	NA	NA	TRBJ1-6	TGTGCCAGCAGCTTAGAGGGGGTCCCTAATTCACCCCTCCACTTT	CASSLEGVPNSPLHF
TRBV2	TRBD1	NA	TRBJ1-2	TGTGCCAGCAGGGTGGCAGGGGGAAACTATGGCTACACCTTC	CASRVAGGNYGYTF
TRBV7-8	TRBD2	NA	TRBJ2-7	TGTGCCAGCAGCCCGCGGACTAGCGGAGGATACGAGCAGTACTTC	CASSPRTSGGYEQYF
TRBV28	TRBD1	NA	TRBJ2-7	TGTGCCAGCAGTTTTATTGGACAGGGGAACGAGCAGTACTTC	CASSFIGQGNEQYF
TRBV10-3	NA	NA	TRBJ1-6	TGTGCCATCAGTGAGTCGAAAGGGGGAACCTATAATTCACCCCTCCACTTT	CAISESKGGTYNSPLHF
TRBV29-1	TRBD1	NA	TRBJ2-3	TGCAGCGTCGAAGGGGGCTCCGGCACAGATACGCAGTATTTT	CSVEGGSGTDTQYF
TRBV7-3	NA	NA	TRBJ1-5	TGTGCCAGCAGCTTAAATCTACCGAATAGCAATCAGCCCCAGCATTTT	CASSLNLPNSNQPQHF
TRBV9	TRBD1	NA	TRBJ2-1	TGTGCCAGCAGCGTAGATCCCAGGGCAGGGGGAAACAATGAGCAGTTCTTC	CASSVDPRAGGNNEQFF
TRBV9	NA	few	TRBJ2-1	TGTGCCAGCAGCCGTAGGGGAGGTTTCAATGAGCAGTTCTTC	CASSRRGGFNEQFF
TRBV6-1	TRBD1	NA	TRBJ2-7	TGTGCCAGCAGGATGGACAGGGGGCGAGACGAGCAGTACTTC	CASRMDRGRDEQYF
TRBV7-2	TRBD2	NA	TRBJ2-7	TGTGCCAGCATAAGACTAGCGGGGTCCTACGAGCAGTACTTC	CASIRLAGSYEQYF
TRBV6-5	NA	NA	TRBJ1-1	TGTGCCAGCAGAGAGAGGGCGAACACTGAAGCTTTCTTT	CASRERANTEAFF
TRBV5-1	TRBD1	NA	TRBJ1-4	TGCGCCAGCAGCTTGACTCCCGCCGGGACAGGGAAGAGTGGTGCCATTTTT	CASSLTPAGTGKSGAIF
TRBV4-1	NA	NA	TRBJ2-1	TGCGCCAGCAGCCCCTCCACGGCTAGCGACTACAATGAGCAGTTCTTC	CASSPSTASDYNEQFF
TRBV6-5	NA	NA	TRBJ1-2	TGTGCCAGCAGCGACAGGTTGTCTGGCTACACCTTC	CASSDRLSGYTF
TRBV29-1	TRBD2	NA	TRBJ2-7	TGCAGCGTTGTGCGGGGGGGGCACGAGCAGTACTTC	CSVVRGGHEQYF
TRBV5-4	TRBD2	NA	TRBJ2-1	TGTGCCAGCAGTCGCGGTGGTAGCGGGAGGGCATACAATGAGCAGTTCTTC	CASSRGGSGRAYNEQFF
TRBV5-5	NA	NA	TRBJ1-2	TGTGCCAGCAGCTTGGGGCATCAGGACTATGGCTACACCTTC	CASSLGHQDYGYTF
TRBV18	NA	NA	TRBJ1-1	TGTGCCAGCTCACCACAACCAGGGCGGAACACTGAAGCTTTCTTT	CASSPQPGRNTEAFF
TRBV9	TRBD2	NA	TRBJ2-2	TGTGCCAGCAGCCCATGGACTAGCGGGGGGAACACCGGGGAGCTGTTTTTT	CASSPWTSGGNTGELFF
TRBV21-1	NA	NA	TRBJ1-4	TGTGCCAGCAGCAACGCAGGGGGCGATTCGGCTAATGAAAAACTGTTTTTT	CASSNAGGDSANEKLFF
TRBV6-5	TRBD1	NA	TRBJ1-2	TGTGCCAGCAGATGGACAGGGGGCCCCAATCATGGCTACACCTTC	CASRWTGGPNHGYTF
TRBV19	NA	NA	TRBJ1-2	TGTGCCAGTAGTGATTATAAACTCTATGGCTACACCTTC	CASSDYKLYGYTF